This paragraph reports one T cell receptor (beta chain). The antigen is undetermined. This entry comes from a study of cytomegalovirus exposure and HLA in healthy donors. With 60 Vbeta and 13 Jbeta primers, the PCR was carried out. TCRdb's table, derived via immunoSEQ multiplex PCR, lists solely in-frame clones and lacks some. The sample records more than 250,000 clones, 70% to 90% being singletons. Study results and caveats: In a later analysis, the majority of CMV-associated beta chains seemingly showed HLA restriction. Later work associated 16,951 TCR beta sequences with HLA alleles at 0.05 false discovery rate.

The CDR3 loop spans 14 amino acids. Germline-derived CDR1 and CDR2 are MNHEY and SMNVEV (reference sequence). Trimming removed 5 bases at V and 3 bases at J, with 14 bases between. The source is a woman aged 18 to 35 in good health and CMV-seronegative. Sequencing used PBMCs. The J gene is TRBJ2-7, the V gene TRBV27; D perhaps matches TRBD1 (6 bases). As DNA, the CDR3 is TGTGCCAGCAGTCTCGGGACAAGTCTCTACGAGCAGTACTTC. It translates to CASSLGTSLYEQYF.